The clone carrying this T cell receptor (beta chain) has a single count. Antigen unknown. The CDR3 totals 13 residues. CDR1 is SQVTM, CDR2 ANQGSEA, per germline. Unmatched junction bases numbered 5, after V lost 5 bases and J lost 6 bases. The data were taken from a study of T cell responses to AZD1222 COVID-19 vaccine. Across the study: Whether given at about 4 or about 12 weeks, second doses were pooled.

Assay used: immunoSEQ multiplex PCR; TCRdb lists only in-frame clones, some missing. The top ten clones hold around 0.57% of a sample with approximately 260,000 clones, over 85% of them seen once. Study-wide results and caveats: It should be noted that donors were predominantly white British and more often female, and clonal diversity was possibly underestimated.

The material was peripheral blood, obtained on day 0 of AZD1222 vaccination. The J gene is TRBJ2-1, the V gene TRBV29-1, with TRBD2 matching 9 bases. This receptor was obtained from an adult in good health. CDR3 in DNA: TGCAGCGTTCAGGCGGGGGGGCCCAATGAGCAGTTCTTC. Translated, it gives CSVQAGGPNEQFF.